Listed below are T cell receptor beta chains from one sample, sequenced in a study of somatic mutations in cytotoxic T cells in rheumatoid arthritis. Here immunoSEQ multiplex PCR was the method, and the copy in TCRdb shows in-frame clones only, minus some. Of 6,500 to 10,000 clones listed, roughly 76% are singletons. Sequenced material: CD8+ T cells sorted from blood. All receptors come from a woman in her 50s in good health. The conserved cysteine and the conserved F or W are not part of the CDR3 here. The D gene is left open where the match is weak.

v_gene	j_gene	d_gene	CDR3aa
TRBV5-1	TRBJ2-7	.	ASSSFLGQNYEQY
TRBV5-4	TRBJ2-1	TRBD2	ASSLGRGDSSYNEQF
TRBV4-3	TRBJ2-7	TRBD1	ASSQETGQKYEQY
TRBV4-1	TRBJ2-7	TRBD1	ASSQGTGTGFYEQY
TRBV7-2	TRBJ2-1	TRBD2	ASSLGGVLSGDNEQF
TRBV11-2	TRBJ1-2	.	ASSPGGDGYT
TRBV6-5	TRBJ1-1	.	ASSYSGGTEAF
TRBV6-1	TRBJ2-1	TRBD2	ASSEGTRAYNEQF
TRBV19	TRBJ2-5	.	ASSDSYQETQY
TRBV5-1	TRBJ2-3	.	ASSLGGGETDTQY
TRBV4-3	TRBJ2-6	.	ASSQLLGGSGANVLT
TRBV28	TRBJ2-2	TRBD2	ASSYRLAGRTGELF
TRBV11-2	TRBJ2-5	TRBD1	ASSLRQGLYQETQY
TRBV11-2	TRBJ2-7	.	ASSSSSSYEQY
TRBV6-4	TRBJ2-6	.	ASSGGAGANVLT
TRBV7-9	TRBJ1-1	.	ASKGSRGNTEAF
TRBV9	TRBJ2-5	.	ASNGLGGAETQY
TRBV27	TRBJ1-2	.	ASSLSRQVPYGYT
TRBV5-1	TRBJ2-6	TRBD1	ASSPGQGMVSGANVLT
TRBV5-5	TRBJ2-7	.	ASSSHFTLSSYEQY
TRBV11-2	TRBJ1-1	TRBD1	ASSLGRDRGPVNTEAF
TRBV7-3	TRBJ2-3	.	ASRDFSTDTQY
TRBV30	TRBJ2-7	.	AWSVMAGTEQY
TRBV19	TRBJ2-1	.	ASSPDWYNEQF
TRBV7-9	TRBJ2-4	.	ASSLTGSGENIQY
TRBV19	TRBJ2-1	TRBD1	ASSFLDRAPYNEQF
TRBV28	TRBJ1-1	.	ASRGDTMNTEAF
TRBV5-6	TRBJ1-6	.	ASSPGRPNSPLH
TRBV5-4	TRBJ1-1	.	ASSLGTEAF
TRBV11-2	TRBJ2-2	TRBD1	ASSLGDRGLNTGELF
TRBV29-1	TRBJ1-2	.	SVPTGGYGYT